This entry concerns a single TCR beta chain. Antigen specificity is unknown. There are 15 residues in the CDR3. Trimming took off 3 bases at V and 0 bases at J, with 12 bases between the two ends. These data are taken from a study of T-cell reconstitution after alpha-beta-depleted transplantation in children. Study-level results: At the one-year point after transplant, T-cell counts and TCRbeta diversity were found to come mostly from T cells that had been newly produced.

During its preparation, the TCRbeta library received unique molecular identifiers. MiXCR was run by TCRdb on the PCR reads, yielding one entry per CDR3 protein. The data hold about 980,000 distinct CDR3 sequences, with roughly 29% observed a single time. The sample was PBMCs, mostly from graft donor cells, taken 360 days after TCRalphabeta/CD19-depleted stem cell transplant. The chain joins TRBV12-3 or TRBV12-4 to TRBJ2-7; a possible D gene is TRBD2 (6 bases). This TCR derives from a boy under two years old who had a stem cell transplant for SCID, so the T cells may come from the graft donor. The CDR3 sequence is CASSFRGRSSYEQYF. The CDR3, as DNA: TGTGCCAGCAGTTTTCGGGGGAGGAGCTCCTACGAGCAGTACTTC.